These T cell receptor beta chains were read from a single sample in a study of T cells in localized non-small cell lung cancer. Measured with immunoSEQ multiplex PCR; TCRdb has only the in-frame clones, and not every one. Here the sample spans approximately 150,000 clones, more than 80% being singletons. This specimen consisted of peripheral blood, obtained before any cancer treatment. The receptors stem from a female donor older than 55 with stage I lung adenocarcinoma. CDR3s include the opening cysteine and the closing phenylalanine or tryptophan. The D gene is left open where the match is weak. Only part of the rows carry a size: once, few, many, or a class if the clone is expanded.

j_call v_call d_call clone_size cdr3_aa cdr3_nt
TRBJ1-1 TRBV13 NA NA CASSLDRVNTEAFF TGTGCCAGCAGCTTAGACCGAGTGAACACTGAAGCTTTCTTT
TRBJ2-5 TRBV5-1 TRBD2 NA CASSLASGIAETQYF TGCGCCAGCAGCTTGGCCAGCGGGATTGCGGAGACCCAGTACTTC
TRBJ2-1 TRBV13 TRBD2 NA CASSSTRLATGLDEQFF TGTGCCAGCAGCTCGACCCGGCTAGCAACCGGACTAGACGAGCAGTTCTTC
TRBJ1-6 TRBV28 NA NA CASTSPDSLNSPLHF TGTGCCAGCACTTCCCCGGACAGCCTAAATTCACCCCTCCACTTT
TRBJ2-7 TRBV5-1 TRBD2 NA CASSWTSGLYEQYF TGCGCCAGCAGCTGGACTAGCGGGCTCTACGAGCAGTACTTC
TRBJ1-4 TRBV6-5 NA NA CASSSPTRQNEKLFF TGTGCCAGCAGTTCACCCACTAGGCAAAATGAAAAACTGTTTTTT
TRBJ2-7 TRBV25-1 NA NA CASSRSYEQYF TGTGCCAGCAGTAGATCCTACGAGCAGTACTTC
TRBJ2-3 TRBV2 TRBD2 NA CASKGTSGRADTQYF TGTGCCAGCAAGGGGACTAGCGGGAGGGCAGATACGCAGTATTTT
TRBJ2-7 TRBV5-1 NA once CASSLEGVVSYEQYF TGCGCCAGCAGCTTGGAGGGCGTAGTCTCCTACGAGCAGTACTTC
TRBJ2-2 TRBV2 NA few CARGTVNTGELFF TGTGCCAGAGGGACGGTGAACACCGGGGAGCTGTTTTTT
TRBJ2-5 TRBV19 NA NA CASSLSETQYF TGTGCCAGCTCGCTTTCTGAGACCCAGTACTTC
TRBJ1-5 TRBV30 NA NA CAWGGGGRNQPQHF TGTGCCTGGGGTGGCGGCGGTCGCAATCAGCCCCAGCATTTT
TRBJ1-2 TRBV2 NA few CASSSSNYGYTF TGTGCCAGCAGTTCTAGTAACTATGGCTACACCTTC
TRBJ1-2 TRBV30 NA NA CASGRRDGYTF TGTGCCTCGGGGAGGAGGGACGGCTACACCTTC
TRBJ1-6 TRBV6-5 NA NA CASRALRSAPLHF TGTGCCTCCCGAGCCCTTCGGTCAGCACCCCTCCACTTT
TRBJ2-1 TRBV7-3 NA NA CASSPGISYNEQFF TGTGCCAGCAGCCCGGGGATCTCCTACAATGAGCAGTTCTTC
TRBJ1-1 TRBV5-1 NA NA CASSAQMSTEAFF TGCGCCAGCAGCGCCCAGATGAGCACTGAAGCTTTCTTT
TRBJ2-1 TRBV5-1 TRBD2 NA CASSPGLAGGINEQFF TGCGCCAGCAGCCCAGGACTAGCGGGAGGGATCAATGAGCAGTTCTTC
TRBJ2-7 TRBV9 NA once CASSVVPSYEQYF TGTGCCAGCAGCGTAGTGCCCTCCTACGAGCAGTACTTC
TRBJ1-5 TRBV6-5 TRBD1 NA CASSFTGGGQPQHF TGTGCCAGCAGTTTTACAGGGGGCGGTCAGCCCCAGCATTTT
TRBJ1-4 TRBV5-1 TRBD1 NA CASSWTGATNEKLFF TGCGCCAGCAGCTGGACAGGGGCAACTAATGAAAAACTGTTTTTT
TRBJ1-4 TRBV7-2 NA NA CASSYPRAWGATNEKLFF TGTGCCAGCAGCTATCCGAGGGCATGGGGTGCAACTAATGAAAAACTGTTTTTT
TRBJ2-3 TRBV11-3 NA NA CASSRGPDTQYF TGTGCCAGCAGCAGGGGACCAGATACGCAGTATTTT
TRBJ1-2 TRBV6-5 NA NA CASWRGGYGYTF TGTGCCAGCTGGAGGGGCGGCTATGGCTACACCTTC
TRBJ2-7 TRBV28 NA NA CASGRTGAYEQYF TGTGCCAGCGGGAGGACGGGGGCCTACGAGCAGTACTTC
TRBJ1-1 TRBV11-2 NA NA CASSPRRGGTEAFF TGTGCCAGCAGCCCACGGAGGGGGGGCACTGAAGCTTTCTTT
TRBJ2-4 TRBV28 NA NA CATNSGRLAKNIQYF TGTGCCACCAATTCAGGGAGACTAGCCAAAAACATTCAGTACTTC
TRBJ2-7 TRBV5-5 NA once CASSLDQGPYEQYF TGTGCCAGCAGCTTGGATCAGGGTCCCTACGAGCAGTACTTC
TRBJ2-4 TRBV30 TRBD2 NA CAWSSLAGVVQYF TGTGCCTGGAGTTCTCTAGCGGGAGTAGTTCAGTACTTC
TRBJ2-1 TRBV6-5 NA NA CASSSYRGRDIEQFF TGTGCCAGCAGTTCATACAGGGGGAGGGATATTGAGCAGTTCTTC
TRBJ1-3 TRBV30 NA NA CAWSKGISGNTIYF TGTGCCTGGAGTAAAGGGATCTCTGGAAACACCATATATTTT
TRBJ2-1 TRBV9 NA NA CASSLRRGVGNEQFF TGTGCCAGCAGCCTCCGGCGAGGGGTTGGTAATGAGCAGTTCTTC
TRBJ2-5 TRBV7-3 NA NA CASSLNGGPQETQYF TGTGCCAGCAGCTTAAATGGCGGTCCCCAGGAGACCCAGTACTTC
TRBJ2-1 TRBV5-4 NA NA CASSFHDSQPTYNEQFF TGTGCCAGCAGCTTCCACGACTCCCAGCCAACCTACAATGAGCAGTTCTTC
TRBJ2-1 TRBV9 NA NA CASSEGPIDNEQFF TGTGCCAGCAGCGAGGGACCGATAGACAATGAGCAGTTCTTC
TRBJ2-7 TRBV9 TRBD1 NA CASSVAGDRSYEQYF TGTGCCAGCAGCGTAGCTGGGGACAGATCCTACGAGCAGTACTTC
TRBJ2-2 TRBV7-2 TRBD1 NA CASSQLAGAGGHGELFF TGTGCCAGCAGCCAATTGGCTGGGGCAGGGGGCCACGGGGAGCTGTTTTTT
TRBJ2-7 TRBV10-1 NA NA CASSRAVSYEQYF TGCGCCAGCAGTCGTGCGGTCTCCTACGAGCAGTACTTC
TRBJ1-2 TRBV6-6 TRBD1 NA CASRPGGDIYGYTF TGTGCCAGCAGACCAGGGGGCGACATCTATGGCTACACCTTC
TRBJ2-2 TRBV6-1 TRBD2 NA CASSEGTSNTGELFF TGTGCCAGCAGTGAAGGGACTAGCAACACCGGGGAGCTGTTTTTT
TRBJ1-1 TRBV6-1 TRBD1 NA CASREDRGYTEAFF TGTGCCAGCAGGGAGGACAGGGGATACACTGAAGCTTTCTTT
TRBJ1-2 TRBV2 TRBD1 NA CASIPGTGFGYTF TGTGCCAGCATCCCTGGGACAGGGTTTGGCTACACCTTC
TRBJ2-7 TRBV5-8 TRBD2 NA CASSPTSGRSFEQYF TGTGCCAGCAGCCCTACTAGCGGGAGGTCCTTCGAGCAGTACTTC
TRBJ1-4 TRBV12-2 NA once CASRLHRGHEKLFF TGTGCAAGTCGCTTACACAGGGGGCATGAAAAACTGTTTTTT
TRBJ1-1 TRBV5-1 NA NA CASSPGGTGGKNTEAFF TGCGCCAGCAGCCCGGGCGGTACAGGAGGTAAGAACACTGAAGCTTTCTTT